This T cell receptor beta chain was documented in a study of CD8 T cells in Susac syndrome. The CDR3 has 15 amino acids. V lost 5 bases and J lost 2, with 12 bases in between. The V gene's germline CDR1 is SGHTA and CDR2 FQGNSA. RNA, at about 0.5 to 1 ug, was reverse transcribed with random hexamers. An immunoSEQ multiplex PCR generated amplified TCR beta CDR3 products spanning 54 Vbeta and 13 Jbeta. TCRdb re-called the immunoSEQ multiplex PCR reads with MiXCR, one entry per CDR3 protein. Of around 190,000 distinct CDR3 sequences in the sample, 85% to 95% are singletons; the top ten hold about 0.095%. This clonotype was seen a single time. CD8+ and CD4+ T cells from blood underwent TCR beta sequencing, which was carried out in a high-throughput format. Healthy donors acted as controls, with matching for age and sex. Negative isolation yielded CD8+ and CD4+ T cells; FACS enriched TEMRA cells.

This TCR derives from a human donor in good health. Sequencing was carried out using CD4+ T cells from PBMCs. The chain couples TRBV7-2 to TRBJ2-2; D might be TRBD1 (6 bases). The CDR3 nucleotides read TGTGCCAGCAGCACTACAGGGTTAAACACCGGGGAGCTGTTTTTT. Residues: CASSTTGLNTGELFF.